Described below is a single T cell receptor beta chain sequence and its context. Assay used: immunoSEQ multiplex PCR; TCRdb lists only in-frame clones, some missing. The table has around 95,000 clones, roughly two thirds seen once; the top ten hold about 48%. This sample is part of a study of shared clonotypes between healthy human individuals. The source of this sequence is a man aged 30-40 years in good health. Sequences were obtained from memory CD8+ T cells sorted from blood. The subset was: CD45RO+ cells pooled with CCR7-negative TemRA cells.

The CDR3 sequence is CASSGVLANTDTQYF. In DNA, the CDR3 is TGTGCCAGCAGCGGAGTACTAGCGAACACAGATACGCAGTATTTT. The chain joins TRBV25-1 to TRBJ2-3; TRBD2 aligns across 7 bases. Germline values: CDR1 MGHDK, CDR2 SYGVNS. The CDR3 runs 15 residues. V shed 6 bases, J shed 2 bases, and the junction held 8 bases outside the gene matches.